The 14 T cell receptor beta chains presented below share a single source sample, sequenced in a study of PD-L1 blockade in urothelial cancer. Time point specified: pretreatment peripheral blood. The table came from immunoSEQ multiplex PCR; TCRdb's copy has only in-frame clones and leaves some out. Here the sample spans tens of thousands of clones, under 90% being singletons. This material consisted of PBMCs, taken around atezolizumab (anti-PD-L1) treatment. The source of these receptors is a man in his sixties or seventies with urothelial cancer.

The chain is built from TRBV5-4 and TRBJ1-1; no clear D gene. With 4 bases removed from V and 2 bases from J, the gap between germline ends came to 12 bases. Germline V gene sequence: CDR1 SGHNT, CDR2 YYREEE (reference sequence). The CDR3 spans 14 residues. The CDR3 spells CASSQPTVNTEAFF. As DNA, the CDR3 is TGTGCCAGCAGCCAACCGACTGTTAACACTGAAGCTTTCTTT.

This clone came up a few times. This sequence joins TRBV9 and TRBJ2-5; 12 bases are shared with TRBD2. This CDR3 comprises 16 residues. Germline V gives CDR1 SGDLS, CDR2 YYNGEE. V was clipped by 0 bases and J by 5 bases; unmatched bases: 5. The chain's CDR3 is CASSVELAGGWETQYF. The CDR3 DNA reads TGTGCCAGCAGCGTAGAACTAGCGGGAGGCTGGGAGACCCAGTACTTC.

The V and J genes are TRBV15 and TRBJ1-5; D is unclear. V was shortened by 0 bases and J by 7 bases, with 10 bases between the two germline ends. Germline V gene data show CDR1 as LNHNV and CDR2 as YYDKDF (reference sequence). CDR3 length equals 14 residues. Here the CDR3 DNA reads TGTGCCACCAGCAGAGATATGAGGGAGCAGCCCCAGCATTTT. It yields the protein CATSRDMREQPQHF. The complete variable domain, with remaining parts taken from reference TRBV15 and TRBJ1-5, reads DAMVIQNPRYQVTQFGKPVTLSCSQTLNHNVMYWYQQKSSQAPKLLFHYYDKDFNNEADTPDNFQSRRPNTSFCFLDIRSPGLGDTAMYLCATSRDMREQPQHFGDGTRLSIL.

This clone was counted a few times. The genes are TRBV21-1 and TRBJ2-3; the DNA was not used to check the table's D call, TRBD2. TRBV21-1 is labeled a pseudogene. The CDR3 is 11 residues long. The CDR3 sequence is CASRSPDTQYF. In DNA form, the CDR3 reads TGTGCCAGCCGGTCCCCAGATACGCAGTATTTT.

The CDR3 spells CASSPSPDTPKKSYNEQFF. The CDR3 DNA reads TGTGCCAGCTCACCGTCCCCCGACACACCAAAAAAGTCCTACAATGAGCAGTTCTTC. V is TRBV18 and J is TRBJ2-1; no reliable D call. CDR3 length: 19 residues. Per germline, CDR1 KGHSH and CDR2 LQKENI. The V gene lost 3 bases and the J gene lost 1 base, with 22 bases spanning the gap. The whole variable domain, remainder taken from reference TRBV18 and TRBJ2-1, is NAGVMQNPRHLVRRRGQEARLRCSPMKGHSHVYWYRQLPEEGLKFMVYLQKENIIDESGMPKERFSAEFPKEGPSILRIQQVVRGDSAAYFCASSPSPDTPKKSYNEQFFGPGTRLTVL.

This clone was detected once. V is TRBV5-1 and J is TRBJ2-5, with 10 bases that match TRBD2. The germline V gene encodes CDR1 SGHRS and CDR2 YFSETQ. J was trimmed by 1 base and V by 4 bases; bases with no gene match: 7. The CDR3 covers 16 residues. DNA of the CDR3: TGCGCCAGCAGCCAACTAGCGGGGAACGTCCAAGAGACCCAGTACTTC. This translates into CASSQLAGNVQETQYF.

This chain joins TRBV30 and TRBJ1-1; the match to TRBD1 covers 7 bases. Germline CDR1 and CDR2: GTSNPN and SVGIG (reference sequence). Trimming took 5 bases from V and 4 from J; bases not matched to a gene: 7. The CDR3 contains 13 residues. Here the CDR3 reads CAWGGGVSTEAFF. The DNA for the CDR3 is TGTGCCTGGGGAGGGGGCGTATCCACTGAAGCTTTCTTT.

The chain employs TRBV29-1 and TRBJ1-3; the match to TRBD1 covers 8 bases. Germline lookup yields CDR1 SQVTM and CDR2 ANQGSEA. The CDR3 contains 15 residues. V lost 6 bases to trimming and J lost 7 bases; unmatched junction nucleotides: 14. The chain's CDR3 is CSVALSDRVDNTIYF. The CDR3 DNA follows: TGCAGCGTGGCTCTCTCGGACAGGGTGGATAACACCATATATTTT.

This chain uses TRBV10-3 with TRBJ1-1, with no clear D. The CDR3 contains 15 residues. Trimming took 0 bases from V and 4 from J, leaving 12 bases between them. CDR1 and CDR2 from the germline V gene are ENHRY and SYGVKD. In nucleotides, the CDR3 is TGTGCCATCAGTGAGTCTTCGGTAGGGAGCACTGAAGCTTTCTTT. This translates into CAISESSVGSTEAFF.

V and J are TRBV6-5 and TRBJ2-1; 12 bases fit TRBD2. The V gene end was trimmed by 6 bases and the J gene end by 8 bases; junction bases not matched to a gene: 8. This CDR3 region has 15 residues. The V gene's germline CDR1 is MNHEY and CDR2 SVGAGI. The CDR3 coding sequence is TGTGCCAGCAGCACGACTAGCGGGAGCGGCGATGAGCAGTTCTTC. Its protein product is CASSTTSGSGDEQFF.

This sequence joins TRBV6-5 and TRBJ2-7; TRBD1 matches at 9 bases. CDR1 and CDR2 from the germline V gene are MNHEY and SVGAGI. The junction had 4 bases not matched to a gene; V was cut back by 4 bases and J by 6 bases. The CDR3 is 13 residues long. DNA of the CDR3: TGTGCCAGCAGTTCCGCGGGACAGGGCGAGCAGTACTTC. This codes for CASSSAGQGEQYF.

The chain has TRBV2 and TRBJ2-7; D is perhaps TRBD1 (6 bases). V lost 2 bases and J 2 bases, leaving 10 bases between the germline ends. This CDR3 comprises 14 residues. CDR1 is SNHLY and CDR2 is FYNNEI in the germline V gene. The CDR3 here is CASSEFQGPYEQYF. The CDR3 DNA reads TGTGCCAGCAGTGAATTTCAGGGGCCCTACGAGCAGTACTTC.

The rearrangement uses TRBV19 and TRBJ2-5; a weak D match, TRBD2 (6 bases). V was trimmed by 5 bases and J by 3 bases, leaving 16 bases between them. CDR1 is LNHDA, CDR2 SQIVND, per germline (reference sequence). This CDR3 has 15 amino acids. The CDR3 loop reads CASSDSGWQEETQYF. In nucleotides, the CDR3 is TGTGCCAGTAGTGATAGCGGTTGGCAGGAAGAGACCCAGTACTTC.

The rearrangement links TRBV30 to TRBJ2-1; maybe TRBD2 (5 bases). V lost 5 bases and J lost 6, with 14 bases in between. The CDR3 loop spans 13 amino acids. Germline loops: CDR1 GTSNPN, CDR2 SVGIG (reference sequence). The CDR3, as DNA: TGTGCCTGGGGTGGAACTAGGAGCAATGAGCAGTTCTTC. As protein: CAWGGTRSNEQFF.